Presented here are 28 T cell receptor beta chains from one specimen sequenced in a study of type 1 regulatory T cells. TCRdb called the reads again in MiXCR, with one record for every CDR3 protein. The sample comprises roughly 60,000 distinct CDR3 sequences, less than 65% of which are singletons, and less than 2% rests with the top ten. These receptors have no known antigen. The sequenced sample was cultured non-Tr1 T cells, either the whole culture or a sorted T cell fraction (not recorded which). The origin of the receptors is a human donor in good health.

This chain links TRBV5-1 with TRBJ1-1; possibly TRBD1 for D (6 bases). Germline CDR1 SGHRS, CDR2 YFSETQ. The CDR3 sequence is 15 residues long. V dropped 4 bases and J dropped 4 bases, with 17 bases sitting between them. The CDR3 DNA is TGCGCCAGCAGCGTCCAACAGGGTGGTGGCACTGAAGCTTTCTTT. This sequence encodes CASSVQQGGGTEAFF.

This clonotype appeared once. This sequence joins TRBV27 and TRBJ2-1; unclear D gene. The germline gives CDR1 MNHEY, CDR2 SMNVEV (reference sequence). Trimming removed 4 bases at V and 0 bases at J, with 16 bases between. This CDR3 region has 17 residues. CDR3 in amino acids: CASSSPRLSSSYNEQFF. As DNA, the CDR3 is TGTGCCAGCAGTTCCCCCCGTTTGTCCAGCTCCTACAATGAGCAGTTCTTC.

The V gene is TRBV20-1, the J gene TRBJ2-3; the D is unclear. The germline gives CDR1 DFQATT, CDR2 SNEGSKA (reference sequence). This CDR3 spans 13 amino acids. The ends were cut back, 0 bases at V and 4 bases at J, with 8 bases in the middle. CDR3 residues: CSARDATPDTQYF. The CDR3 bases are TGCAGTGCTAGAGATGCCACCCCAGATACGCAGTATTTT.

The rearrangement uses TRBV5-1 and TRBJ1-1; possible D gene TRBD1, 5 bases. This CDR3 contains 14 residues. Germline CDR1 reads SGHRS; CDR2 reads YFSETQ. Deletions cut 4 bases from V and 5 bases from J, with 15 bases between. CDR3 DNA sequence: TGCGCCAGCAGCCCCCTCGGGGGGGGGACTGAAGCTTTCTTT. Amino acid sequence: CASSPLGGGTEAFF.

This chain links TRBV7-9 with TRBJ1-4, with TRBD1 as a possible D gene (5 bases). Germline-derived CDR1 and CDR2 are SEHNR and FQNEAQ (reference sequence). Trimming took 1 base from V and 8 from J, leaving 14 bases between them. The CDR3 contains 15 residues. CDR3 protein: CASSLVNQGGEKLFF. The CDR3 DNA follows: TGTGCCAGCAGCTTAGTGAACCAGGGTGGCGAAAAACTGTTTTTT.

This clonotype came up a few times. The chain has TRBV24-1 and TRBJ2-7; D call uncertain. V was trimmed by 3 bases and J by 0 bases, leaving 5 bases between them. The germline CDR1 and CDR2 sequences are KGHDR and SFDVKD. The CDR3 runs 13 residues. The DNA for the CDR3 is TGTGCCACCAGTGATGCGTACTCCTACGAGCAGTACTTC. As protein: CATSDAYSYEQYF.

The chain combines TRBV20-1 with TRBJ2-3; the match to TRBD2 covers 9 bases. Germline V gives CDR1 DFQATT, CDR2 SNEGSKA (reference sequence). CDR3 length: 14 amino acids. V gave up 5 bases and J gave up 6 bases; unmatched junction bases: 9. In DNA form, the CDR3 reads TGCAGTGCTGAGTGGCGGGAGGGGGGTGATACGCAGTATTTT. It is translated as CSAEWREGGDTQYF.

The CDR3 is CASSYSAGRYEQYF. CDR3 nucleotide sequence: TGTGCCAGCAGTTACTCTGCAGGGCGGTACGAGCAGTACTTC. The chain carries TRBV6-5 and TRBJ2-7, with D possibly TRBD1 on 5 matching bases. The CDR3 runs to 14 residues. V gave up 0 bases and J gave up 4 bases, with 10 bases separating them. The germline gives CDR1 MNHEY, CDR2 SVGAGI.

In regard to this clonotype: An end of the junction does not agree with germline; a read error may underlie this. This chain joins TRBV27 and TRBJ1-4, with TRBD1 matching 7 bases. The CDR3 sequence is 13 residues long. Per germline, CDR1 MNHEY and CDR2 SMNVEV (reference sequence). The CDR3 loop is CAIREQGNGKLFF. The CDR3 DNA reads TGTGCCATCAGGGAACAGGGGAATGGAAAACTGTTTTTT.

The chain couples TRBV3-1 to TRBJ2-7, with a tentative D call TRBD1 (6 bases). The CDR3 is 19 amino acids. Per germline, CDR1 LGHDT and CDR2 YNNKEL (reference sequence). V was cut by 5 bases and J by 3 bases, with 29 bases left in between. The CDR3 reads CASSSYPGHIPLLLYEQYF. Here the CDR3 DNA reads TGTGCCAGCAGCTCCTACCCGGGACATATACCGCTGTTACTCTACGAGCAGTACTTC.

The chain uses TRBV4-1 and TRBJ1-1; 7 bases align to TRBD1. Looked up from germline, CDR1 is MGHRA and CDR2 is YSYEKL. V shed 1 base, J shed 7 bases, and the junction held 3 bases outside the gene matches. The length of the CDR3 is 13 residues. CDR3 residues: CASSQATGLEAFF. CDR3 sequence (DNA): TGCGCCAGCAGCCAAGCGACAGGGCTTGAAGCTTTCTTT.

This clonotype was detected only a few times. This chain connects TRBV6-1 to TRBJ2-7, with 13 bases fitting TRBD2. The CDR3 is 17 residues long. V was pared by 7 bases and J by 3 bases, with 12 bases of the junction left unmatched. From germline, CDR1 is MNHNS and CDR2 SASEGT. This chain's CDR3 is CASKLVGTSGKDYEQYF. CDR3 DNA: TGTGCCAGCAAGTTGGTAGGGACTAGCGGGAAGGACTACGAGCAGTACTTC.

By share, this clonotype counts as medium-sized. The CDR3: CASSQVTGLANVLTF. As DNA, the CDR3 is TGCGCCAGCAGCCAAGTAACAGGGTTGGCCAACGTCCTGACTTTC. V and J are TRBV4-1 and TRBJ2-6; a possible D gene is TRBD1 (6 bases). This CDR3 is 15 amino acids long. Germline lookup yields CDR1 MGHRA and CDR2 YSYEKL. V was trimmed by 1 base and J by 6 bases, leaving 10 bases between them.

The chain recombines TRBV12-3 or TRBV12-4 with TRBJ2-2; 8 bases line up with TRBD2. V shed 5 bases, J shed 5 bases, and the junction held 7 bases outside the gene matches. The CDR3 has 15 amino acids. The CDR3 reads CASSLGRAGTGELFF. CDR3 DNA: TGTGCCAGCAGTCTCGGGAGGGCCGGTACCGGGGAGCTGTTTTTT.

This rearrangement joins TRBV4-1 to TRBJ2-1; 11 bases align to TRBD2. V shed 2 bases and J 15 bases; nucleotides not matched to a gene: 6. CDR3 length: 13 amino acids. The germline CDR1 and CDR2 sequences are MGHRA and YSYEKL. The CDR3 DNA sequence: TGCGCCAGCAGCCAACTTGCAGGACTAGCGGGGTTCTTC. It specifies CASSQLAGLAGFF.

The chain links TRBV7-6 to TRBJ1-1; D call uncertain. CDR1 is SGHVS, CDR2 FNYEAQ, per germline. Trimming removed 1 base at V and 3 bases at J, with 6 bases between. The CDR3 covers 13 residues. This chain's CDR3 is CASSLETYTEAFF. DNA of the CDR3: TGTGCCAGCAGCTTAGAGACTTACACTGAAGCTTTCTTT.

The genes are TRBV24-1 and TRBJ2-3; D is undetermined. CDR1 and CDR2 from the germline V gene are KGHDR and SFDVKD. The CDR3 loop spans 15 amino acids. V was cut by 3 bases and J by 8 bases, with 17 bases left in between. The CDR3 nucleotides read TGTGCCACCAGTGATCCCGTCTCCAAGAGTTCTACGCAGTATTTT. Protein: CATSDPVSKSSTQYF.

V usage is TRBV25-1 and J usage is TRBJ1-1, with D unclear. Germline values: CDR1 MGHDK, CDR2 SYGVNS. The CDR3 length is 13 residues. The ends were cut back, 4 bases at V and 5 bases at J, with 11 bases in the middle. The CDR3 nucleotides read TGTGCCAGCAGTGGCCCAACAAGTACTGAAGCTTTCTTT. Encoded protein: CASSGPTSTEAFF. The whole variable domain, filled in from reference TRBV25-1 and TRBJ1-1, reads EADIYQTPRYLVIGTGKKITLECSQTMGHDKMYWYQQDPGMELHLIHYSYGVNSTEKGDLSSESTVSRIRTEHFPLTLESARPSHTSQYLCASSGPTSTEAFFGQGTRLTVV.

This clonotype was seen only once. CDR3: CASSQGRSPGSPLHF. CDR3 in DNA: TGCGCCAGCAGCCAAGGTCGAAGCCCCGGATCACCCCTCCACTTT. The V and J genes are TRBV4-1 and TRBJ1-6, with D uncertain. This CDR3 comprises 15 residues. Germline CDR1 MGHRA, CDR2 YSYEKL. Trimming removed 1 base at V and 10 bases at J, with 14 bases between.

V gene TRBV5-1 combines with J gene TRBJ2-5, with 9 bases fitting TRBD1. The ends lost 6 bases at V and 4 bases at J; junction bases unmatched: 7. Per the germline V gene, CDR1 is SGHRS and CDR2 is YFSETQ. The CDR3 extends over 14 amino acids. CDR3 sequence reads: CASTTGTGTETQYF. For the CDR3, the DNA is TGCGCCAGCACCACCGGGACAGGGACAGAGACCCAGTACTTC.

The chain uses TRBV12-3 or TRBV12-4 and TRBJ1-4, with a weak D call TRBD1 (5 bases). CDR3 length: 14 residues. V lost 6 bases to trimming and J lost 7 bases, with 15 bases between them. The CDR3 bases are TGTGCCAGCAGCCGTGATGGGACCGGTGAAAAACTGTTTTTT. Its translation is CASSRDGTGEKLFF.

This clonotype has at least ten counts. The chain couples TRBV20-1 to TRBJ1-5; 10 positions match TRBD1. This CDR3 is built from 15 residues. Germline trimming cut 2 bases from V and 3 bases from J; bases unmatched to any gene: 4. Germline lookup yields CDR1 DFQATT and CDR2 SNEGSKA (reference sequence). The CDR3 loop is CSARPGTGDNQPQHF. CDR3 in DNA: TGCAGTGCTAGACCCGGGACAGGGGACAATCAGCCCCAGCATTTT.

This rearrangement joins TRBV3-1 to TRBJ2-7; the D gene is possibly TRBD2 (5 bases). Trimming pared 5 bases from V and 3 bases from J, leaving 11 bases between. CDR1 is LGHDT, CDR2 YNNKEL, per germline (reference sequence). The CDR3 loop spans 13 amino acids. CDR3 amino acids: CASSKSRDYEQYF. CDR3 DNA sequence: TGTGCCAGCAGCAAGAGCCGGGACTACGAGCAGTACTTC.

This chain uses TRBV19 with TRBJ2-1; possibly TRBD1 for D (6 bases). The germline V gene has CDR1 LNHDA and CDR2 SQIVND (reference sequence). V dropped 7 bases and J dropped 8 bases, with 15 bases sitting between them. CDR3 length equals 13 residues. The CDR3 reads CASNGARGDEQFF. The CDR3 region has the DNA TGTGCCAGTAATGGGGCCAGGGGCGATGAGCAGTTCTTC. Based on the CDR3 plus reference TRBV19 and TRBJ2-1, the full variable domain is DGGITQSPKYLFRKEGQNVTLSCEQNLNHDAMYWYRQDPGQGLRLIYYSQIVNDFQKGDIAEGYSVSREKKESFPLTVTSAQKNPTAFYLCASNGARGDEQFFGPGTRLTVL.

The rearrangement uses TRBV20-1 and TRBJ2-5, with unresolved D. The CDR3 sequence is 11 residues long. Germline V gives CDR1 DFQATT, CDR2 SNEGSKA (reference sequence). The germline V and J ends were trimmed by 3 bases and 5 bases, with 7 bases remaining between them. The CDR3 region is CSARKMETQYF. The CDR3 region has the DNA TGCAGTGCTAGGAAGATGGAGACCCAGTACTTC.

J is TRBJ2-2 and V is TRBV5-5; 10 nucleotides align to TRBD1. The CDR3 length is 17 residues. The ends lost 4 bases at V and 7 bases at J; junction bases unmatched: 13. CDR1 is SGHKS and CDR2 is YYEKEE in the germline V gene (reference sequence). CDR3 DNA: TGTGCCAGCAGCCCCATTCCGGGACAGGGGTGGATCGGGGAGCTGTTTTTT. Protein product: CASSPIPGQGWIGELFF.

J is TRBJ2-6 and V is TRBV20-1, with 9 bases identical to TRBD1. The J segment lost 4 bases and the V segment lost 6 bases, leaving 7 bases of the junction unmatched. Germline V gene lookup returns CDR1 DFQATT and CDR2 SNEGSKA (reference sequence). This CDR3 contains 15 residues. The CDR3 protein is CSADRGFTGANVLTF. Here the CDR3 DNA reads TGCAGTGCCGACAGGGGGTTCACCGGGGCCAACGTCCTGACTTTC.

This chain links TRBV12-3 or TRBV12-4 with TRBJ1-1; D unresolved. Trimming took off 5 bases at V and 1 base at J, with 11 bases between the two ends. The CDR3 totals 14 residues. CDR3 bases: TGTGCCAGCAGTCCGCCGCCGAAGAACACTGAAGCTTTCTTT. Translation gives CASSPPPKNTEAFF.